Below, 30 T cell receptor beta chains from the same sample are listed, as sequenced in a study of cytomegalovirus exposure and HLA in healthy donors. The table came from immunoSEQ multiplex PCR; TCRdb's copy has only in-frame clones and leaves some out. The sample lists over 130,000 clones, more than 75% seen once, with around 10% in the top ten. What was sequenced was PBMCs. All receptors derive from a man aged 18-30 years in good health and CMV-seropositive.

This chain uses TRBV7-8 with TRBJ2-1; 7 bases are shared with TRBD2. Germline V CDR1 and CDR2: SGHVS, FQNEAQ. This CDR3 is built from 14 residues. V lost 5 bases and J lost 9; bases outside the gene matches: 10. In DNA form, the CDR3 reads TGTGCCAGCAGCAACAGGACTAGAATGGCTGAGCAGTTCTTC. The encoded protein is CASSNRTRMAEQFF.

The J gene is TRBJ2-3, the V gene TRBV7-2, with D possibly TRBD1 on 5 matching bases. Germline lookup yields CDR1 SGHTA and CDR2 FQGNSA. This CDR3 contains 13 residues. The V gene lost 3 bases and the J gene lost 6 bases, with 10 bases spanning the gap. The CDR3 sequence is CASSFTGHDTQYF. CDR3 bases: TGTGCCAGCAGCTTTACAGGTCACGATACGCAGTATTTT.

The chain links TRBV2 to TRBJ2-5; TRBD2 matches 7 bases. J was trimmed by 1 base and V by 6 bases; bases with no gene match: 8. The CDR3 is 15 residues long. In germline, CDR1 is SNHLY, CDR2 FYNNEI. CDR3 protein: CASSRLPGGQETQYF. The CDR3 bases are TGTGCCAGCAGCCGACTGCCGGGGGGCCAAGAGACCCAGTACTTC.

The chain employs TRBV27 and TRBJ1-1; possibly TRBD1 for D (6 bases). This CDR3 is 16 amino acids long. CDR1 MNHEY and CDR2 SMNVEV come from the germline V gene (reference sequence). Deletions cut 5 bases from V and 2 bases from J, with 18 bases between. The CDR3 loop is CASSPAPGQINTEAFF. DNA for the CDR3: TGTGCCAGCAGTCCCGCCCCTGGACAGATCAACACTGAAGCTTTCTTT.

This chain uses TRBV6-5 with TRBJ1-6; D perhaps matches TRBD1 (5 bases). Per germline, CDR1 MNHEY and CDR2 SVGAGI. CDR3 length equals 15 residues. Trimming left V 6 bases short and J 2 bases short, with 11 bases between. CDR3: CASRLGGTYNSPLHF. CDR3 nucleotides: TGTGCCAGCAGACTCGGGGGAACCTATAATTCACCCCTCCACTTT.

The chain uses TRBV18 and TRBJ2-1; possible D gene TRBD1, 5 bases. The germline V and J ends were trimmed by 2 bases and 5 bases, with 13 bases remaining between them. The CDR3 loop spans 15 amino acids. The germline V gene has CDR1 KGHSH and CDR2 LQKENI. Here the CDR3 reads CASSPRQETDNEQFF. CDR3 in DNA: TGTGCCAGCTCACCAAGGCAGGAGACAGACAATGAGCAGTTCTTC.

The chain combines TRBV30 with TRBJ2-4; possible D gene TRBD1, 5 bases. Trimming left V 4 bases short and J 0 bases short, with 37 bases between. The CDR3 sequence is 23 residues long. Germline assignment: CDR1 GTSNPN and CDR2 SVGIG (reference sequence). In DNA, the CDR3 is TGTGCCTGGATGTTGGGGCCCACCCGGATGAAAACTCAGGTTCATATAGCCAAAAACATTCAGTACTTC. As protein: CAWMLGPTRMKTQVHIAKNIQYF.

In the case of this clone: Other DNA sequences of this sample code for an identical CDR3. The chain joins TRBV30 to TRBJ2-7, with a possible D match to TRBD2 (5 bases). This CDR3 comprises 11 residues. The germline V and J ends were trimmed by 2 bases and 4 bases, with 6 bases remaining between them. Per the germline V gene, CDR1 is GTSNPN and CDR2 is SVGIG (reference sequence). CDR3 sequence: CAWSRGYEQYF. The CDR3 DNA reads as TGTGCCTGGAGTCGGGGTTACGAGCAGTACTTC.

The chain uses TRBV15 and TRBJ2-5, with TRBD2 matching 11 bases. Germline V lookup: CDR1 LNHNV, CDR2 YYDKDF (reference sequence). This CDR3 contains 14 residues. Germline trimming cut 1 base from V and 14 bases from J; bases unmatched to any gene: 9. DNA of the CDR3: TGTGCCACCAGCAGAGGAGGGCTAGCGGGGGGTAATTACTTC. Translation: CATSRGGLAGGNYF. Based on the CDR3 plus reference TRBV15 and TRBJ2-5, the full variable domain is DAMVIQNPRYQVTQFGKPVTLSCSQTLNHNVMYWYQQKSSQAPKLLFHYYDKDFNNEADTPDNFQSRRPNTSFCFLDIRSPGLGDTAMYLCATSRGGLAGGNYFGPGTRLLVL.

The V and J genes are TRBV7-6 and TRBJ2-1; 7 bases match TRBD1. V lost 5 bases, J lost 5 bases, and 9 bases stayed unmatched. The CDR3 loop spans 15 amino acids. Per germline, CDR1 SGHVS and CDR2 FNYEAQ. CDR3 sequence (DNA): TGTGCCAGCAGCCCGAACAGGGGTGGGAACAATGAGCAGTTCTTC. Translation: CASSPNRGGNNEQFF.

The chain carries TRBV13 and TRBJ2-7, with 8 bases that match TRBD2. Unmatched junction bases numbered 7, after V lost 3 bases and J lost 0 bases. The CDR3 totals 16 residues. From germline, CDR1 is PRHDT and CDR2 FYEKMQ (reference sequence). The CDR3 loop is CASSLSWAGGSYEQYF. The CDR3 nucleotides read TGTGCCAGCAGCTTGAGTTGGGCGGGGGGCTCCTACGAGCAGTACTTC.

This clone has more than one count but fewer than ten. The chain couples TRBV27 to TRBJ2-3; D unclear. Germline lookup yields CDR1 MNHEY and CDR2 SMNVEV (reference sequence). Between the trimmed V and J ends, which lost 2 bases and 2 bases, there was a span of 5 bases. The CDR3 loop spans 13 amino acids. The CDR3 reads CASSLGPTDTQYF. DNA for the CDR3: TGTGCCAGCAGTTTAGGGCCCACAGATACGCAGTATTTT.

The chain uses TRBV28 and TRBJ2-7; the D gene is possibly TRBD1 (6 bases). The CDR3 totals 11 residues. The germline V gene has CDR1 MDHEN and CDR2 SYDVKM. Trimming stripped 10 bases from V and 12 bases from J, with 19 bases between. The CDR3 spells CATARQARWYF. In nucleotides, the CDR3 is TGTGCCACCGCCCGACAGGCCCGTTGGTACTTC.

Here the CDR3 DNA reads TGTGCCAGCAGTGATCCCCCGGGACTATCCTACAATGAGCAGTTCTTC. Its protein product is CASSDPPGLSYNEQFF. The chain combines TRBV2 with TRBJ2-1; 7 bases fit TRBD2. The CDR3 has 16 amino acids. The trim removed 3 bases at V and 1 base at J, leaving 6 bases unmatched. The germline V gene encodes CDR1 SNHLY and CDR2 FYNNEI.

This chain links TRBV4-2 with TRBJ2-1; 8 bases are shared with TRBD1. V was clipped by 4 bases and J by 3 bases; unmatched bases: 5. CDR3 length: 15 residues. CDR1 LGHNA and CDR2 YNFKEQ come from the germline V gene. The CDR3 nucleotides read TGTGCCAGCAGCCCCGGGACAGGCATCTACAATGAGCAGTTCTTC. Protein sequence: CASSPGTGIYNEQFF.

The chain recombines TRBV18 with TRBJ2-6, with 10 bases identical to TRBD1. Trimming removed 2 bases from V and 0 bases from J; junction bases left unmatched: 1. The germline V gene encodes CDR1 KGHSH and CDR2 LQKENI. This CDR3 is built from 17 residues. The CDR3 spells CASSPGTGASGANVLTF. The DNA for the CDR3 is TGTGCCAGCTCACCAGGGACAGGGGCCTCTGGGGCCAACGTCCTGACTTTC.

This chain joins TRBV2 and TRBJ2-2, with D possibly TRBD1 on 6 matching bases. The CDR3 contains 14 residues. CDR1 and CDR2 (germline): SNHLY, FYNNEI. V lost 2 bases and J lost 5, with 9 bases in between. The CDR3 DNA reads TGTGCCAGCAGTGAAACAGGGTTTACCGGGGAGCTGTTTTTT. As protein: CASSETGFTGELFF.

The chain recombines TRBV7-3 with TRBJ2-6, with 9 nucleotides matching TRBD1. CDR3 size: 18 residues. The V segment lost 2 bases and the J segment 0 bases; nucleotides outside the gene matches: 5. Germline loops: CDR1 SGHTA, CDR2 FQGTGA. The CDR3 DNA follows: TGTGCCAGCAGCTTATTTTTGGGACAGGGCTCTGGGGCCAACGTCCTGACTTTC. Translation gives CASSLFLGQGSGANVLTF.

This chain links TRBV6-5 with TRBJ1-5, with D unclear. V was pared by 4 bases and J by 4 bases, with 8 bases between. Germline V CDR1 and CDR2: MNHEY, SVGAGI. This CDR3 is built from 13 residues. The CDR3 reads CASSSRGNQPQHF. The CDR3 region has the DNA TGTGCCAGCAGTTCTCGCGGGAATCAGCCCCAGCATTTT.

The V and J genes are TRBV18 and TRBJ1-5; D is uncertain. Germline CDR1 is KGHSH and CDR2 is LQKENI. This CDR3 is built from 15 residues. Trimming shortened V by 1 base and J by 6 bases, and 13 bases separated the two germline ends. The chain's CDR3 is CASSPLSLVSQPQHF. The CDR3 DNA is TGTGCCAGCTCACCACTCTCTCTTGTTAGTCAGCCCCAGCATTTT.

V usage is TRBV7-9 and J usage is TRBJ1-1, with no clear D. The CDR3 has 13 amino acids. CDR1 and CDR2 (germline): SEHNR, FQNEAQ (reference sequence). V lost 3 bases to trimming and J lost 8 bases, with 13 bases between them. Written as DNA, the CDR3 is TGTGCCAGCAGCTTTGGACCCACGGGAGAAGCTTTCTTT. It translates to CASSFGPTGEAFF.

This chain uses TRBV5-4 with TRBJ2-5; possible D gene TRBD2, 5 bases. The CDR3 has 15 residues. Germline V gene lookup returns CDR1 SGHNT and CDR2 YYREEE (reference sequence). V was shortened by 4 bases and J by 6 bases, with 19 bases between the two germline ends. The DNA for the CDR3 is TGTGCCAGCAGCGTGCCTGAGGGCTTGAGGAAGACCCAGTACTTC. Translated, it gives CASSVPEGLRKTQYF.

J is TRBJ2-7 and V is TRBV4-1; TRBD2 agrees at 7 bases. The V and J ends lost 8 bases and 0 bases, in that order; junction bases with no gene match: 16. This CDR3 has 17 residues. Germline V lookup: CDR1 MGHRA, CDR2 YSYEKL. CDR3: CASSGDLVERGSYEQYF. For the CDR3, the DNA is TGCGCCAGCTCGGGGGACTTAGTAGAGCGGGGCTCCTACGAGCAGTACTTC.

The CDR3: CASSLRAGVTDTQYF. CDR3 coding DNA: TGTGCCAGCAGTTTACGAGCGGGAGTCACAGATACGCAGTATTTT. The rearrangement links TRBV27 to TRBJ2-3, with 8 bases lining up with TRBD2. Losses at the gene ends were 2 bases for V and 2 bases for J; bases not matched to a gene: 3. CDR1 is MNHEY and CDR2 is SMNVEV in the germline V gene (reference sequence). The CDR3 totals 15 residues.

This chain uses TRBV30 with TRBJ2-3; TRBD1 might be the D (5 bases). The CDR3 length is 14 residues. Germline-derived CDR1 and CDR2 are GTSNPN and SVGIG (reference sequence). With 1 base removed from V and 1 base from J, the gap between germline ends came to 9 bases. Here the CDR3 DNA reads TGTGCCTGGAGTGAGGGGCTGGGCACAGATACGCAGTATTTT. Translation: CAWSEGLGTDTQYF.

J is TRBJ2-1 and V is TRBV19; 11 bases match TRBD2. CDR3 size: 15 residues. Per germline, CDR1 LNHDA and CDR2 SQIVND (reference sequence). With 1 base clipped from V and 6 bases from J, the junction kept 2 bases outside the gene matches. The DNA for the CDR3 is TGTGCCAGTAGTATAGGGACTAGCGGGCCCAATGAGCAGTTCTTC. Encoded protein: CASSIGTSGPNEQFF.

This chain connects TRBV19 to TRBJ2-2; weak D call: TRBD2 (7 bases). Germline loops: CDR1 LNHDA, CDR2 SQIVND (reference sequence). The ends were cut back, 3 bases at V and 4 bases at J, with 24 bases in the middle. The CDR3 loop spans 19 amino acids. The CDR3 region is CASSMVRVGGTQRTGELFF. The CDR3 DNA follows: TGTGCCAGTAGTATGGTCCGTGTGGGGGGGACACAACGCACCGGGGAGCTGTTTTTT.

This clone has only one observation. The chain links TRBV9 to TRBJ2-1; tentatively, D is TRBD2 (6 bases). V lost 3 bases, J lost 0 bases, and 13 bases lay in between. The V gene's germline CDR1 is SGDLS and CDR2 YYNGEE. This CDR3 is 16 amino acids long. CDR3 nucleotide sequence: TGTGCCAGCAGCGCCCGGTGGCGGGACTCCTACAATGAGCAGTTCTTC. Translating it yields CASSARWRDSYNEQFF.

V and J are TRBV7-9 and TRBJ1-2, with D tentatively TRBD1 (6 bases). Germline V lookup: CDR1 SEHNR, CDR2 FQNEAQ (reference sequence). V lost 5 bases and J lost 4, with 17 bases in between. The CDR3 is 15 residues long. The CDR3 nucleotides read TGTGCCAGCAGCCATTCCCAGGGGCACGGCTATGGCTACACCTTC. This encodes CASSHSQGHGYGYTF.

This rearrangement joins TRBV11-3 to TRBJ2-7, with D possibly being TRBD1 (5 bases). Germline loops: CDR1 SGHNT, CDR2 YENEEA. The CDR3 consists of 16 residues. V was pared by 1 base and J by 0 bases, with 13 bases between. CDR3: CASSLVGADLSYEQYF. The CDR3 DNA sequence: TGTGCCAGCAGCTTAGTTGGGGCAGACCTCTCCTACGAGCAGTACTTC.